These T cell receptor beta chains were read from a single sample in a study of shared clonotypes between healthy human individuals. Generated by immunoSEQ multiplex PCR, the TCRdb table keeps only in-frame clones and is missing some. The sample includes more than 1,200,000 clones, 98% of them seen just once. Sequences were obtained from naive CD4+ T cells sorted from blood. Receptors were obtained from a man aged 25 to 40 in good health. Both conserved end residues are part of each CDR3.

j_gene: TRBJ2-1
v_gene: TRBV30
CDR3aa: CAWSDYNEQFF

j_gene: TRBJ2-5
v_gene: TRBV19
CDR3aa: CASSTKETQYF

j_gene: TRBJ2-3
v_gene: TRBV4-3
CDR3aa: CASSQATRGGTDTQYF

j_gene: TRBJ2-5
v_gene: TRBV11-2
CDR3aa: CASSLPQETQYF

j_gene: TRBJ2-5
v_gene: TRBV5-1
CDR3aa: CASSLAGTRQETQYF

j_gene: TRBJ1-4
v_gene: TRBV5-1
CDR3aa: CASSFRQGNEKLFF

j_gene: TRBJ2-1
v_gene: TRBV27
CDR3aa: CASRGTALNEQFF

j_gene: TRBJ1-3
v_gene: TRBV5-4
CDR3aa: CASSSRQGGNTIYF

j_gene: TRBJ1-2
v_gene: TRBV4-3
CDR3aa: CASSQDGTANYGYTF

j_gene: TRBJ2-5
v_gene: TRBV29-1
CDR3aa: CSVEGETRETQYF

j_gene: TRBJ2-1
v_gene: TRBV5-4
CDR3aa: CASSLRVAGDVHHEQFF

j_gene: TRBJ2-7
v_gene: TRBV5-4
CDR3aa: CASGRDRGHEQYF

j_gene: TRBJ2-1
v_gene: TRBV18
CDR3aa: CASSTSLSGYNEQFF

j_gene: TRBJ2-5
v_gene: TRBV7-8
CDR3aa: CASSLVAKTQYF

j_gene: TRBJ2-3
v_gene: TRBV5-1
CDR3aa: CASSRTSDSTDTQYF

j_gene: TRBJ2-1
v_gene: TRBV9
CDR3aa: CASSVANDGRSDEQFF

j_gene: TRBJ1-2
v_gene: TRBV9
CDR3aa: CASSPQSYYGYTF

j_gene: TRBJ2-2
v_gene: TRBV5-8
CDR3aa: CASSLDLPTGELFF

j_gene: TRBJ2-7
v_gene: TRBV10-2
CDR3aa: CASSELDTNGEQYF

j_gene: TRBJ1-5
v_gene: TRBV18
CDR3aa: CASSPASNQPQHF

j_gene: TRBJ2-1
v_gene: TRBV15
CDR3aa: CATSRGGTSGKGQFF

j_gene: TRBJ2-1
v_gene: TRBV5-1
CDR3aa: CASSQEGDEQFF

j_gene: TRBJ1-5
v_gene: TRBV28
CDR3aa: CASSSTGSLNQPQHF

j_gene: TRBJ1-5
v_gene: TRBV4-1
CDR3aa: CASSQDRAAYQPQHF

j_gene: TRBJ2-1
v_gene: TRBV27
CDR3aa: CASSLSTSNEQFF

j_gene: TRBJ1-5
v_gene: TRBV29-1
CDR3aa: CSVEEGLGQPQHF